The entry below gives a single TCR beta chain sequence along with its context. The antigen is undetermined. Likely unrecorded immune exposures existed in these nominally healthy donors. This entry belongs to a study of cytomegalovirus exposure and HLA in healthy donors. Study as a whole: Earlier sequencing of some 170 million T cells yielded 100 million to 140 million unique TCR beta sequences. Notes on the study in general: One cluster of highly shared sequence variants probably arose as a sequencing artifact. Per published reports, the classifier diagnosed cytomegalovirus status with high specificity and sensitivity.

Germline V CDR1 and CDR2: SGHTA, FQGTGA. The CDR3 totals 13 residues. The ends were cut back, 4 bases at V and 9 bases at J, with 13 bases in the middle. Both 60 Vbeta primers and 13 Jbeta primers went into the PCR. Clones were sequenced by immunoSEQ multiplex PCR, and TCRdb holds only the in-frame ones, with some missing. The sample holds some 97,000 clones, 76% seen once. The sequence derives from a woman aged 45-65 years in good health and CMV-seropositive. Sequenced input: PBMCs. The chain recombines TRBV7-3 with TRBJ2-1; possibly TRBD2 for D (5 bases). The CDR3 DNA follows: TGTGCCAGCAGCTCCGCCATGGGGAGTGAGCAGTTCTTC. Protein: CASSSAMGSEQFF.